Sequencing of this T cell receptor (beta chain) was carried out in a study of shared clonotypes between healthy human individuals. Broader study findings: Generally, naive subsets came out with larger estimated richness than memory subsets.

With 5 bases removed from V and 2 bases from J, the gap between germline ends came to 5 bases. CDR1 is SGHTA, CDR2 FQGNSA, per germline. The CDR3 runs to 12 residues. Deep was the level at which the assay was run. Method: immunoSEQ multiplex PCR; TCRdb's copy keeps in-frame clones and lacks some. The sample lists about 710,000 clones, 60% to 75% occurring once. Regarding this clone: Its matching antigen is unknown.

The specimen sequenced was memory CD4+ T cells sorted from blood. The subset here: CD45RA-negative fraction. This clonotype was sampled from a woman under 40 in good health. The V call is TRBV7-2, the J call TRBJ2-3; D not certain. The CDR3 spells CASSAFTDTQYF. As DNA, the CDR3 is TGTGCCAGCAGCGCGTTCACAGATACGCAGTATTTT.